This T cell receptor (beta chain) was sequenced during a study of T cells in Graves' hyperthyroidism and ophthalmopathy. The study's findings and limits: Most thyroid clonotypes expanded above 0.001 were also detected in blood.

Amplified TCR beta CDR3 regions came from RNA transcripts. Using the HTBI primer set, a first-round RT-PCR was run on the TCR CDR3. TCRdb analysed the multiplex PCR reads with MiXCR anew, one entry per CDR3 protein. The repertoire consists of fewer than 550,000 distinct CDR3 sequences, with 15% to 17% occurring once and the leading ten covering 7.5% to 8%. CDR1 KGHSH and CDR2 LQKENI come from the germline V gene. The V end lost 3 bases, the J end lost 0 bases, and 10 bases lay between the germline ends. The length of the CDR3 is 15 residues. There are many counts of this clonotype. What it binds is unknown.

V is TRBV18 and J is TRBJ2-3; D tentatively reads TRBD1 or TRBD2 (5 bases each). This receptor was taken from a young woman with Graves' hyperthyroidism. Source material: blood. CDR3 residues: CASSPGTGSTDTQYF. CDR3 DNA: TGTGCCAGCTCACCTGGGACGGGGAGCACAGATACGCAGTATTTT.